The sequence of this TCR beta chain was determined in a study of blood T cells in healthy people across ages. Study-level background: T cells yielded about one barcoded beta molecule per two cells through template switching.

In terms of origin and age, donors were healthy Caucasian individuals from Russia aged roughly 6 to 95. A sample-barcoded 5' primer and a J-beta primer mix were used in a second PCR of roughly 6 to 11 cycles. TCRdb itself ran the 5' RACE reads through MiXCR, one entry per CDR3 protein. The repertoire includes roughly 1.6 million distinct CDR3 sequences, about 35% of them detected once, and around 10% sits in the top ten. Germline CDR1 and CDR2: MNHNS and SASEGT. V lost 3 bases and J lost 9, with 9 bases in between. The CDR3 consists of 12 residues. The material sequenced was blood. This clonotype originated in a woman aged 25 to 39 in good health. J is TRBJ1-5 and V is TRBV6-1; D is undetermined. The CDR3 coding sequence is TGTGCCAGCAGTGATGTCCAATGGCCCCAGCATTTT. This sequence encodes CASSDVQWPQHF.